This TCR beta chain was obtained from a study of post-analysis software for immune sequencing data. Study-wide results and caveats: Included in a set of roughly 5 TRBV segments more frequent in patients than controls were TRBV5-6, TRBV5-1 and TRBV20-1.

This clonotype was detected only a few times. Its cognate antigen is unknown. The junction departs from germline at one end; a sequencing error may be responsible. The CDR3 is 17 residues long. Per the germline V gene, CDR1 is SEHNR and CDR2 is FQNEAQ (reference sequence). Built from TCR beta cDNA, the libraries had unique molecular identifiers in them. One entry per CDR3 protein, called by TCRdb with MiXCR from the PCR reads. The sample has 430,000 or so distinct CDR3 sequences; more than 30% are singletons. Sequenced: blood. The chain employs TRBV7-9 and TRBJ1-2; D gene uncertain. This sequence originates from a girl under 10 years old with multiple sclerosis. The CDR3 sequence: CASNLVISRSSRYGYTF. The CDR3 DNA follows: TGTGCCAGCAACTTAGTAATATCACGGTCCTCCCGCTATGGCTACACCTTC.